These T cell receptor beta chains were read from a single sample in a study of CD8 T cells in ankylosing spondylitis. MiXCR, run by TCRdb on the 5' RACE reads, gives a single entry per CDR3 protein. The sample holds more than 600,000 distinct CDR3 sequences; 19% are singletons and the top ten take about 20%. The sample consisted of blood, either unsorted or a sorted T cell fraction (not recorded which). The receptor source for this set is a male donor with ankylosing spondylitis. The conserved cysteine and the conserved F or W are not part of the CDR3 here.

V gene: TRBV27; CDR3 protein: ASSLTPGLAGQETQY
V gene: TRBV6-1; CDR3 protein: ASSSPGQGTYNEQF
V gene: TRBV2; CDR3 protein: ASLREDYEQY
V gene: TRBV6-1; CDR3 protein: ASTNVVLRNTIY
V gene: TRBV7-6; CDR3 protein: ASSLSDTPSTDTQY
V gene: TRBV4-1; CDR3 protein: ASSLPGSYGYT
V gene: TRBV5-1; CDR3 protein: ASSLDARPSYGYT
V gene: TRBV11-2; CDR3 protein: ASSSLSGTNTGELF
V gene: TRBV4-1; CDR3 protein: ASSQDRPSGAYEQY
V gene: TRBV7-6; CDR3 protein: ASSPEATGFFLYEQY
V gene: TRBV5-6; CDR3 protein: ASSFDRKTGEKLF
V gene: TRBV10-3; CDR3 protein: AISGGEETQY
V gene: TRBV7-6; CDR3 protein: ASSLQGMGGNEQF
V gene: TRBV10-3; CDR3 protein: AIRTDSTDTQY
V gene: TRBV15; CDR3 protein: ATSRDKGGSSNQPQH
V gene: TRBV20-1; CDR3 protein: STRSWDRVHEQY
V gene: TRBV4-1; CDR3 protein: ASSQDAEDEQF
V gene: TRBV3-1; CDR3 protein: ASSQGGSAGEQY
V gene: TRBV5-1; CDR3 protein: ASSLTPGGVGEQY
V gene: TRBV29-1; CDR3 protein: SAGGGSGNTIY
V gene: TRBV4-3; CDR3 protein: ASSQDLSLTGGPNSPLH
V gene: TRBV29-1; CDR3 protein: SVGQGVAGELF
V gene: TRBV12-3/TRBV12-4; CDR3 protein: ASCGGTDTQY
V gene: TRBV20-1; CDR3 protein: SLGGGLFDTQY
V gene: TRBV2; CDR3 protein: ASSVSGTGYDEQY
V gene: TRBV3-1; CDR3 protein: ASSQDMGTGRADTQY
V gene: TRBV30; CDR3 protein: AWSSGLAGGELF
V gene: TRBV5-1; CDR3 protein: ASSLDQGAEAF
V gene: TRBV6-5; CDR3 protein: ASSYAGPLPTGELF
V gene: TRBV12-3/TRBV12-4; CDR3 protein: ASREAGGNTGELF
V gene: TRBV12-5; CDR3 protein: ASGFRDSYEQY